Listed here are 4 T cell receptor beta chains from one sample, sequenced in a study of T-cell memory formation after mild COVID-19. Using its own MiXCR run on the 5' RACE reads, TCRdb lists one record per CDR3 protein. Of approximately 350,000 distinct CDR3 sequences listed, around 13% are singletons. Sequenced input: PBMCs or a T cell subset sorted from them (not recorded which). The origin of the receptors is a man younger than 35 who had mild COVID-19 (a few samples of this study predate the infection). Cell type and time point are not known.

This clonotype appeared a few times. J is TRBJ1-2 and V is TRBV20-1; D gene unclear. Trimming shortened V by 2 bases and J by 7 bases, and 11 bases separated the two germline ends. The CDR3 is 12 amino acids. Germline V gene data show CDR1 as DFQATT and CDR2 as SNEGSKA (reference sequence). CDR3 amino acids: CSARPRAGGYTF. The CDR3 DNA sequence: TGCAGTGCTAGACCCCGTGCAGGTGGCTACACCTTC.

This sequence joins TRBV6-5 and TRBJ2-7; perhaps D is TRBD1 or TRBD2 (7 bases each). The CDR3 consists of 19 residues. Trimming cost V 2 bases and J 0 bases, with 23 bases left between them. Germline lookup yields CDR1 MNHEY and CDR2 SVGAGI. The CDR3 spells CASSYQGGAGRTSSYEQYF. The CDR3 coding sequence is TGTGCCAGCAGTTACCAGGGGGGGGCAGGAAGAACGAGCTCCTACGAGCAGTACTTC.

The chain joins TRBV12-3 or TRBV12-4 to TRBJ2-1; 9 nucleotides line up with TRBD2. The CDR3 is 17 amino acids. The junction had 7 bases not matched to a gene; V was cut back by 4 bases and J by 0 bases. In DNA, the CDR3 is TGTGCCAGCAGTTATGAGCGGGGGGCAAGCTCCTACAATGAGCAGTTCTTC. Its protein product is CASSYERGASSYNEQFF.

In its sample, this clonotype was seen a few times. The V gene is TRBV6-5, the J gene TRBJ2-3; possibly TRBD1 or TRBD2 for D (6 bases each). Between the trimmed V and J ends, which lost 2 bases and 6 bases, there was a span of 18 bases. The germline V gene encodes CDR1 MNHEY and CDR2 SVGAGI. The CDR3 totals 16 residues. In nucleotides, the CDR3 is TGTGCCAGCAGTTACGGGGGGCTTTCAAGAGTGGATACGCAGTATTTT. Its translation: CASSYGGLSRVDTQYF.